These 3 T cell receptor beta chains came from one sample sequenced in a study of shared T cell receptors in the human thymus. This table comes from immunoSEQ multiplex PCR, and its TCRdb copy is limited to in-frame clones, with some not included. Of 700,000 to 750,000 clones listed, 70% to 90% are singletons. The same data also contributed to another study, on human thymus T cells.

The specimen sequenced was thymocytes. Receptor source: a girl under three years old with a congenital heart defect.

This clone showed up just a few times. The rearrangement uses TRBV12-5 and TRBJ1-1; the D is unclear. The CDR3 is made up of 12 amino acids. V lost 1 base to trimming and J lost 10 bases, with 10 bases between them. Germline V gene lookup returns CDR1 LGHNT and CDR2 FRNRAP. The CDR3 DNA follows: TGTGCTAGTGGTTTGGAATGGGCTCTAGCTTTCTTT. This translates into CASGLEWALAFF.

The V and J genes are TRBV27 and TRBJ2-1; TRBD2 matches at 11 bases. The germline V gene has CDR1 MNHEY and CDR2 SMNVEV (reference sequence). CDR3 length equals 19 residues. V gave up 0 bases and J gave up 0 bases; unmatched junction bases: 7. The CDR3 DNA reads as TGTGCCAGCAGTTTATCGGCGACTAGCGGGGAACACTCCTACAATGAGCAGTTCTTC. Translation gives CASSLSATSGEHSYNEQFF.

This clone was seen a single time. This chain links TRBV27 with TRBJ1-2; D possibly corresponds to TRBD1 (5 bases). CDR3 length equals 13 residues. V was shortened by 6 bases and J by 8 bases, with 16 bases between the two germline ends. Germline lookup yields CDR1 MNHEY and CDR2 SMNVEV (reference sequence). CDR3 residues: CASRQSGSRGYTF. The CDR3 DNA is TGTGCCAGCAGGCAATCAGGGTCTCGAGGCTACACCTTC.